The rows below give T cell receptor beta chains drawn from one sample of a study of T cell repertoires in cytomegalovirus infection. MiXCR was run by TCRdb on the reads, yielding one entry per CDR3 protein. The sample holds about 530,000 distinct CDR3 sequences, about 25% seen once. The sequencing sample was made of PBMCs. Every receptor here comes from a human donor in good health (CMV status not recorded). Some clones in this sample may be carry-over from other donors' samples. CDR3s leave out the opening cysteine and the closing phenylalanine or tryptophan.

v_gene,j_gene,CDR3aa
TRBV6-1,TRBJ1-3,ASSMGQPHSGNTIY
TRBV29-1,TRBJ2-1,SVEASSGHNEQF
TRBV7-8,TRBJ2-5,ASSLWGLSMGTQY
TRBV11-2,TRBJ2-5,ASSATPETQY
TRBV2,TRBJ1-3,ASSTSGNTIY
TRBV2,TRBJ2-1,ASSEAGGGEQF
TRBV6-5,TRBJ1-5,ASSYSIRQPQH
TRBV20-1,TRBJ2-1,SATADNEQF
TRBV6-2/TRBV6-3,TRBJ2-7,ASSYSGRASYEQY
TRBV7-2,TRBJ1-5,ASSFTGEQPQH
TRBV6-2/TRBV6-3,TRBJ1-1,ASTLGQGAMNTEAF
TRBV6-1,TRBJ1-5,ASSDGQGNQPQH
TRBV6-1,TRBJ1-2,ASSGNPGQGNYGYT
TRBV4-2,TRBJ1-1,ASSQEAGGLGGFTEAF
TRBV30,TRBJ1-4,AWSRDRERRMRELF
TRBV24-1,TRBJ2-2,ATSEKPTGELF
TRBV19,TRBJ1-4,ASTKDRSNEKLF
TRBV6-5,TRBJ2-7,ASSFRQGHEQY
TRBV25-1,TRBJ1-3,ASSDGGLAGNTIY
TRBV12-3/TRBV12-4,TRBJ2-1,ASSLGTSGYEQF
TRBV29-1,TRBJ2-5,SVVAGYETQY
TRBV4-1,TRBJ1-3,ASSQVRGNTIY
TRBV20-1,TRBJ1-1,SAPGGLRDTEAF
TRBV12-3/TRBV12-4,TRBJ1-2,ASSRPGDGYT
TRBV11-3,TRBJ2-7,ASSLRTSYEQY
TRBV15,TRBJ2-1,ATRKTSGYNEQF
TRBV4-1,TRBJ1-1,ASSQGRGGYTEAF